A single sample gave rise to the 3 T cell receptor beta chains below, sequenced in a study of blood T cell repertoires in COVID-19. Assay used: immunoSEQ multiplex PCR; TCRdb lists only in-frame clones, some missing. The sample records about 69,000 clones, 84% being singletons. Sequenced material: peripheral blood. Receptors originate from a man aged 50-59 years with COVID-19, enrolled during active disease.

The chain links TRBV27 to TRBJ1-2; 9 bases line up with TRBD1. V shed 4 bases and J 8 bases; nucleotides not matched to a gene: 14. The germline gives CDR1 MNHEY, CDR2 SMNVEV (reference sequence). CDR3 length: 16 amino acids. CDR3: CASSSLVQGALKGYTF. The CDR3 bases are TGTGCCAGCAGTTCCTTGGTACAGGGGGCCCTGAAGGGCTACACCTTC.

The chain recombines TRBV7-9 with TRBJ2-1; 9 nucleotides match TRBD1. There are 18 residues in the CDR3. J gave up 7 bases and V 1 base, and 14 bases lay outside the gene matches. Germline CDR1 is SEHNR and CDR2 is FQNEAQ (reference sequence). As DNA, the CDR3 is TGTGCCAGCAGCTTAGAGGGCTACAGGGGGCGGTTCCGAAATGAGCAGTTCTTC. Its translation is CASSLEGYRGRFRNEQFF.

The chain employs TRBV5-5 and TRBJ1-6; D uncertain. The V end was cut by 1 base, the J end by 0 bases, with 14 bases between. The V gene's germline CDR1 is SGHKS and CDR2 YYEKEE (reference sequence). This CDR3 is built from 18 residues. As DNA, the CDR3 is TGTGCCAGCAGCTTGACCTCCAAGTGGCTCTCCTATAATTCACCCCTCCACTTT. Translation: CASSLTSKWLSYNSPLHF.